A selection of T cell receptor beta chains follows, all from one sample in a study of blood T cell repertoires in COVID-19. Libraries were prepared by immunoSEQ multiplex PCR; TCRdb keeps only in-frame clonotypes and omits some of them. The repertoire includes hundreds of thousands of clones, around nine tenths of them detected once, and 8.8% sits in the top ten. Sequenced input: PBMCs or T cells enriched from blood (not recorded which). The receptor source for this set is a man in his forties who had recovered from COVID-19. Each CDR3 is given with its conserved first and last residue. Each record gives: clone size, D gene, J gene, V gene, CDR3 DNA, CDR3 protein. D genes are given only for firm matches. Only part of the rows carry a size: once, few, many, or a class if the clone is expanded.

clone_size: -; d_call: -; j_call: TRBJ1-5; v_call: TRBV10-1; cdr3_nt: TGCGCCAGCAGTGAGTACAGAGATCAGCCCCAGCATTTT; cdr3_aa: CASSEYRDQPQHF
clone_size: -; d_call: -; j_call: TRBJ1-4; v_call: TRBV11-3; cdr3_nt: TGTGCCAGCAGCTTGTTAGGCGGCAGCCCAAATGAAAAACTGTTTTTT; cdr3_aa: CASSLLGGSPNEKLFF
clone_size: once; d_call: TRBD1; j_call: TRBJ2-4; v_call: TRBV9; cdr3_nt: TGTGCCAGCAGCCCGAGGTCCCGGGACAGTCGCTTC; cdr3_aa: CASSPRSRDSRF
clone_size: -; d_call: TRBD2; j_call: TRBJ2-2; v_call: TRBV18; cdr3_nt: TGTGCCAGCTCACCGGGACTAGCGGGGGCCGGGGAGCTGTTTTTT; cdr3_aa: CASSPGLAGAGELFF
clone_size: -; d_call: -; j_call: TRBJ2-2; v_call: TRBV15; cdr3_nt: TGTGCCACCAGCCCCCAGAATTTCGGGTCTACCGGGGAGCTGTTTTTT; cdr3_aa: CATSPQNFGSTGELFF
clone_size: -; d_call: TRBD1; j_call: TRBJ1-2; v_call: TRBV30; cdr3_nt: TGTGCCTGGAGTGTACAGGGGGCGCAGGGCTACACCTTC; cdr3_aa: CAWSVQGAQGYTF
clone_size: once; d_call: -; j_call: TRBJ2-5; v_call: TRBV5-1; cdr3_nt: TGCGCCAGCAGCTTGGCCGGAGGAAGCTTCCAAGAGACCCAGTACTTC; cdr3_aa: CASSLAGGSFQETQYF
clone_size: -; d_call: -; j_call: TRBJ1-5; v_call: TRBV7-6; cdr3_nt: TGTGCCAGCAGCTCTGGACTCCTAAGTAGCAATCAGCCCCAGCATTTT; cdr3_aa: CASSSGLLSSNQPQHF
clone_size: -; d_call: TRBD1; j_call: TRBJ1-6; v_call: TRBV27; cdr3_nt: TGTGCCAGCAGTTTACGACAGGGAGACTCACCCCTCCACTTT; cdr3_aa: CASSLRQGDSPLHF
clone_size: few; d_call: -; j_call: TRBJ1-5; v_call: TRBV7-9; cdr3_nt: TGTGCCAGCAGCGAAGGTAGGGGCCAGGGGCGCAATCAGCCCCAGCATTTT; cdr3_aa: CASSEGRGQGRNQPQHF
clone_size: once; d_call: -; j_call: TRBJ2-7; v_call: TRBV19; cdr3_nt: TGTGCCAGTAGTATAGCCCGGGTCCCCTACGAGCAGTACTTC; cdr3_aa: CASSIARVPYEQYF
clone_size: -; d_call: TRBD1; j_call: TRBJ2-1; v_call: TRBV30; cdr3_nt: TGTGCCTGGAGTACGGGACAGGGGCTTAGGGAGCAGTTCTTC; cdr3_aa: CAWSTGQGLREQFF
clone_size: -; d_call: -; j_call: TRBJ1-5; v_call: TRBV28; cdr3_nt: TGTGCCAGCAGCCCCCCGGGTTTCTACGGCAATCAGCCCCAGCATTTT; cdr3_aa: CASSPPGFYGNQPQHF
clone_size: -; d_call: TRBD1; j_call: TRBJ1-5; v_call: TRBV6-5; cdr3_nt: TGTGCCAGTGGAGCCGACAGGGGTGATCAGCCCCAGCATTTT; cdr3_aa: CASGADRGDQPQHF
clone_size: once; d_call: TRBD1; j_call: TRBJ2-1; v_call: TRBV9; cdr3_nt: TGTGCCAGCAGCGGGACAGGCGGAGGAGTTGACAATGAGCAGTTCTTC; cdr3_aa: CASSGTGGGVDNEQFF
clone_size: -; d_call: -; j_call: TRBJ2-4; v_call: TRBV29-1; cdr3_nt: TGCAGCGTTGATGAGTCAGGGAAAAACATTCAGTACTTC; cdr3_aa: CSVDESGKNIQYF
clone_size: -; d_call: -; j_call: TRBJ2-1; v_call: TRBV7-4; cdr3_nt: TGTGCCAGCAGCTCCGGCGGTAATGAGCAGTTCTTC; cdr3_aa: CASSSGGNEQFF
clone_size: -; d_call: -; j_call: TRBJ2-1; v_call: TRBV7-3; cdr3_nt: TGTGCCAGCAGCTTGGACAGCTACAATGAGCAGTTCTTC; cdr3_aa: CASSLDSYNEQFF
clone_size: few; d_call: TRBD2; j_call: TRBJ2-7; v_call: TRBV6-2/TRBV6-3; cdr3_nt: TGTGCCAGCAGTTACCTTCGGGGGGGGCCCTCCTACGAGCAGTACTTC; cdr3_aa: CASSYLRGGPSYEQYF
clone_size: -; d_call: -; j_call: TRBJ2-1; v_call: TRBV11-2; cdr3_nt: TGTGCCAGCAGCAACCTTAGAGGGTACAATGAGCAGTTCTTC; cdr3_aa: CASSNLRGYNEQFF
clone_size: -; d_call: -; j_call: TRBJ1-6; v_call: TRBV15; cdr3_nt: TGTGCCACCAGCAGAGATCCTAACAGGGTAGGGTCACCCCTCCACTTT; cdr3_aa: CATSRDPNRVGSPLHF
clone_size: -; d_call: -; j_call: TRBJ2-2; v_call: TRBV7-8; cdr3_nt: TGTGCCAGCAGCATTGGCAGCACCGGGGAGCTGTTTTTT; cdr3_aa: CASSIGSTGELFF
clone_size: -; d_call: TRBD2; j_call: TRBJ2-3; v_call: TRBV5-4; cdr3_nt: TGTGCCAGCAGCTCCAGACTAGCGGGAGGTGGGACAGATACGCAGTATTTT; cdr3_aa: CASSSRLAGGGTDTQYF
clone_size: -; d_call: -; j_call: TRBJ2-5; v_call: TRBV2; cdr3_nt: TGTGCCAGCAGTCGAGACAGACAAGAGACCCAGTACTTC; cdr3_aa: CASSRDRQETQYF
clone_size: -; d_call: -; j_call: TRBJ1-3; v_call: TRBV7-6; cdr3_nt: TGTGCCAGCACCGAGCGGGCAGACTCTGGAAACACCATATATTTT; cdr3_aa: CASTERADSGNTIYF
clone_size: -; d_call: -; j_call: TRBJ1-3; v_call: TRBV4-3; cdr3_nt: TGCGCCAGCAGCCAACGGCCCGGACAGATCTCTGGAAACACCATATATTTT; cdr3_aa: CASSQRPGQISGNTIYF
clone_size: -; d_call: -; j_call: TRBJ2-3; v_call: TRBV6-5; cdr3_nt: TGTGCCAACTCATCCCTTAGCTATACGCAGTATTTT; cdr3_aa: CANSSLSYTQYF
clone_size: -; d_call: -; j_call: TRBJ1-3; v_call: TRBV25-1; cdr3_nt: TGTGCCAGCACCGACAGTCGCCTCTCTGGAAACACCATATATTTT; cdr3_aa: CASTDSRLSGNTIYF
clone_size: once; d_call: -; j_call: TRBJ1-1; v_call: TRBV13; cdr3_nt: TGTGCCAGCAGCTCTCGAGAGGCGAACACTGAAGCTTTCTTT; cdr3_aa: CASSSREANTEAFF
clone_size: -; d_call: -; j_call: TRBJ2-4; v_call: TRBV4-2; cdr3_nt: TGTGCCAGCAGCCAAGATCGGCAAGGGGATCAGTACTTC; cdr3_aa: CASSQDRQGDQYF
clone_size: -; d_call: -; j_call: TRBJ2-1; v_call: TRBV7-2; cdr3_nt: TGTGCCAGCAGCTTATCGCGTTCCTACAATGAGCAGTTCTTC; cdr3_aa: CASSLSRSYNEQFF
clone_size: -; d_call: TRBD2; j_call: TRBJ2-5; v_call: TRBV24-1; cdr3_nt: TGTGCCACTTCCCTAGCGGGATTAGAGACCCAGTACTTC; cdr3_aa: CATSLAGLETQYF
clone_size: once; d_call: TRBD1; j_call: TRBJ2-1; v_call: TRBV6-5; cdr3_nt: TGTGCCAGCAGCCAAACCGGGACAGGGTACAATGAGCAGTTCTTC; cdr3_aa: CASSQTGTGYNEQFF
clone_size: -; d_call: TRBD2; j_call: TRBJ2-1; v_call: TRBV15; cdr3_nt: TGTGCCACCAGCAGAGATAGGGCGGGAGGGGTCCGTGAGCAGTTCTTC; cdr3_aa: CATSRDRAGGVREQFF
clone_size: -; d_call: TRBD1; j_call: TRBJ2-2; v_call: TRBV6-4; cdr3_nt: TGTGCCAGCAGTGACTCGGGACAGGGGGCTGGCGGGGAGCTGTTTTTT; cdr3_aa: CASSDSGQGAGGELFF
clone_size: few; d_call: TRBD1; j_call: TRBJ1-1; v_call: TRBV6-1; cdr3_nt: TGTGCCAGCAGTGCCCGGGACAGGGGGCGAGGGAACACTGAAGCTTTCTTT; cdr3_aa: CASSARDRGRGNTEAFF
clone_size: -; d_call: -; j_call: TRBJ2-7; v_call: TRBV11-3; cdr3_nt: TGTGCCAGCAGCTTATTTCCGGCCGGCCGGGGTCAGGCCTACGAGCAGTACTTC; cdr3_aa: CASSLFPAGRGQAYEQYF
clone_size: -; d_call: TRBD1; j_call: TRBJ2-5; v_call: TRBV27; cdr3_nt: TGTGCCAGCAGTTTGCTCCCAGGGGGCATGCGGACCCAGTACTTC; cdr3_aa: CASSLLPGGMRTQYF
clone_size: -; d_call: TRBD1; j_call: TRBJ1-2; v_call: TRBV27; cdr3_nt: TGTGCCAGCAGTCCCACACAGGGGGTCTATGGCTACACCTTC; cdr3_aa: CASSPTQGVYGYTF
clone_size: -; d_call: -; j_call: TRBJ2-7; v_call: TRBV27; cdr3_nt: TGTGCCAGCAGTTTATGGAGGTTTTTGTACCACGAGCAGTACTTC; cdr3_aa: CASSLWRFLYHEQYF
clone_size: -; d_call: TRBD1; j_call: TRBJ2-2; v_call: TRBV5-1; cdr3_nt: TGCGCCAGCACCGGGACAGGGGGCGGCGGCGGGGAGCTGTTTTTT; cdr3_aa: CASTGTGGGGGELFF
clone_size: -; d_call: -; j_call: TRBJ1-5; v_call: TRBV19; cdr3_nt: TGTGCCAGTAGTAAGGGTATGGGGGACTATAGCAATCAGCCCCAGCATTTT; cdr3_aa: CASSKGMGDYSNQPQHF
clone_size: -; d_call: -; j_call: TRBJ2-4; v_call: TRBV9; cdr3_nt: TGTGCCAGCAGCGTAGGCAGGGGAAAGAGAGACATTCAGTACTTC; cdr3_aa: CASSVGRGKRDIQYF
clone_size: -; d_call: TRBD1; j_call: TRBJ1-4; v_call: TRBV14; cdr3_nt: TGTGCCAGCAGCTTTCTCAGGGGGCCTAATGAAAAACTGTTTTTT; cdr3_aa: CASSFLRGPNEKLFF
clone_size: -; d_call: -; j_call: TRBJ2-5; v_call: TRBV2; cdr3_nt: TGTGCCAGCAGTGAAAGGGTAGCGTCAGTGACCCAGTACTTC; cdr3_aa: CASSERVASVTQYF
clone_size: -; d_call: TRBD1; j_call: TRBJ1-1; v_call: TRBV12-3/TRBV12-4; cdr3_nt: TGTGCCAGCAGACTCGGACAGGGTATAGATGATTTCTTT; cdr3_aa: CASRLGQGIDDFF
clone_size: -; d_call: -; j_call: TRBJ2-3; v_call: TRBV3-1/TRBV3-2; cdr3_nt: TGTGCCAGCAGCCAAGTGACAAGCACAGATACGCAGTATTTT; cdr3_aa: CASSQVTSTDTQYF
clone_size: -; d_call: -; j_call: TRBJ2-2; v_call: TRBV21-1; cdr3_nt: TGTGCCAGCAGCGATTCCGACCAGGGCTTGAACACCGGGGAGCTGTTTTTT; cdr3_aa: CASSDSDQGLNTGELFF
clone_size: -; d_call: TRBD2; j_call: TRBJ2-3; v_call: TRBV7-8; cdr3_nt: TGTGCCAGCAGCTCGCGGGAGTACACAGATACGCAGTATTTT; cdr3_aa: CASSSREYTDTQYF
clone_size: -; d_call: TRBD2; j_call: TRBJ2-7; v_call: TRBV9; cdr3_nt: TGTGCCAGCAGCGTAGCAGCGGGGGCCTCTCCCGAGCAGTACTTC; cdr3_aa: CASSVAAGASPEQYF
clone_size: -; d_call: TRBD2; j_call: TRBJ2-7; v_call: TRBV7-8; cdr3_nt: TGTGCCAGCAGCCGACTAGCGGGCTACGAGCAGTACTTC; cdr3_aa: CASSRLAGYEQYF
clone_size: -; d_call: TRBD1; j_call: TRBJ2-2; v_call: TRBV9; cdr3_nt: TGTGCCAGCAGCCCTGGATTACAGGGGGCGAACACCGGGGAGCTGTTTTTT; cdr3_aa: CASSPGLQGANTGELFF
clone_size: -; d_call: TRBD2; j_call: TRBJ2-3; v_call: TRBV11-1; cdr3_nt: TGTGCCAGCAGCCGCCCCGGGACTAGCTTTCATACGCAGTATTTT; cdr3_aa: CASSRPGTSFHTQYF
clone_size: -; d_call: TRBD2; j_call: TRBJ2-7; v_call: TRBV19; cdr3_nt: TGTGCCAGTAGTAGCCTCCTAGCGGGAGGTTCTACCTACGAGCAGTACTTC; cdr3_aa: CASSSLLAGGSTYEQYF
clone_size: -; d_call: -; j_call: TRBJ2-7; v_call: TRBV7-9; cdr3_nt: TGTGCCAGCAGCTTAGTCCTTGGGAGCTCCTACGAGCAGTACTTC; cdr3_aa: CASSLVLGSSYEQYF
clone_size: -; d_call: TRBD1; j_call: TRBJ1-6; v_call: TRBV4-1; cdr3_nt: TGCGCCAGCAGCGCGCCGGGACAGGCGACCCTTCATTCACCCCTCCACTTT; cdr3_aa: CASSAPGQATLHSPLHF
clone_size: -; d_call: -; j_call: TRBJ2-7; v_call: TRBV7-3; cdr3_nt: TGTGCCAGCAGCTTAGGGGGGAAGGCCTACGAGCAGTACTTC; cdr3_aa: CASSLGGKAYEQYF
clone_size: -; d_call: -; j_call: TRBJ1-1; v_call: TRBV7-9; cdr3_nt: TGTGCCAGCAGCCTCGCGATGGGCGAAGCTTTCTTT; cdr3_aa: CASSLAMGEAFF
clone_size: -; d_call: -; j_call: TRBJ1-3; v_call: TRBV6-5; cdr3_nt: TGTGCCAGCAGTTACTCTGTGGGCAGTGGAAACACCATATATTTT; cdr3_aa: CASSYSVGSGNTIYF
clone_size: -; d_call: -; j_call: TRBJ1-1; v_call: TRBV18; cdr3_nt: TGTGCCAGCTCACCACCCGGGTTGGCGGATGGCACTGAAGCTTTCTTT; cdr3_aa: CASSPPGLADGTEAFF